Listed here are 13 T cell receptor beta chains from one sample, sequenced in a study of blood T cell repertoires in COVID-19. Sequencing was performed with immunoSEQ multiplex PCR; in TCRdb, only in-frame clones are kept and a portion is missing. The repertoire holds 80,000 to 100,000 clones, with 80% to 90% as singletons. Sequenced material: peripheral blood. The receptors here all came from a woman of 80 years or more with acute or convalescent COVID-19.

This rearrangement joins TRBV2 to TRBJ1-5; no clear D. The CDR3 runs 13 residues. Between the trimmed V and J ends, which lost 3 bases and 7 bases, there was a span of 10 bases. Germline V gives CDR1 SNHLY, CDR2 FYNNEI. CDR3 DNA: TGTGCCAGCAGTGAGTGGAGTATCCAGCCCCAGCATTTT. The encoded protein is CASSEWSIQPQHF.

The V gene is TRBV9, the J gene TRBJ1-3; D not resolved. The V gene's germline CDR1 is SGDLS and CDR2 YYNGEE. The CDR3 length is 15 residues. The V gene lost 0 bases and the J gene lost 2 bases, with 9 bases spanning the gap. This CDR3 is CASSVGAVAGNTIYF. CDR3 bases: TGTGCCAGCAGCGTAGGGGCAGTTGCTGGAAACACCATATATTTT. Complete variable domain (other parts from reference TRBV9 and TRBJ1-3): DSGVTQTPKHLITATGQRVTLRCSPRSGDLSVYWYQQSLDQGLQFLIQYYNGEERAKGNILERFSAQQFPDLHSELNLSSLELGDSALYFCASSVGAVAGNTIYFGEGSWLTVV.

The chain couples TRBV6-5 to TRBJ1-2; tentatively, D is TRBD1 (5 bases). CDR1 MNHEY and CDR2 SVGAGI come from the germline V gene. The CDR3 is 14 residues long. The V end was cut by 6 bases, the J end by 5 bases, with 16 bases between. The CDR3 DNA sequence: TGTGCCAGCAGCTTATCCGGTCAGGGATATGGCTACACCTTC. Its protein product is CASSLSGQGYGYTF.

The chain employs TRBV14 and TRBJ2-4; weak D call: TRBD2 (5 bases). V lost 4 bases and J 2 bases, leaving 15 bases between the germline ends. The CDR3 consists of 16 residues. Germline-derived CDR1 and CDR2 are SGHDN and FVKESK. CDR3 sequence (DNA): TGTGCCAGCAGCCGAAGTTCGGGGTGGCCCAAAAACATTCAGTACTTC. This encodes CASSRSSGWPKNIQYF.

The rearrangement uses TRBV7-9 and TRBJ2-1; D may be TRBD2 (5 bases). Germline V lookup: CDR1 SEHNR, CDR2 FQNEAQ (reference sequence). The CDR3 runs 12 residues. The V gene lost 4 bases and the J gene lost 9 bases, with 10 bases spanning the gap. The CDR3 is CASSSGLGEQFF. CDR3 nucleotide sequence: TGTGCCAGCAGCTCTGGACTGGGTGAGCAGTTCTTC. Complete variable domain (other parts from reference TRBV7-9 and TRBJ2-1): DTGVSQNPRHKITKRGQNVTFRCDPISEHNRLYWYRQTLGQGPEFLTYFQNEAQLEKSRLLSDRFSAERPKGSFSTLEIQRTEQGDSAMYLCASSSGLGEQFFGPGTRLTVL.

The chain recombines TRBV5-4 with TRBJ2-3; 9 bases align to TRBD1. With 3 bases clipped from V and 3 bases from J, the junction kept 11 bases outside the gene matches. This CDR3 contains 17 residues. Germline CDR1 SGHNT, CDR2 YYREEE (reference sequence). CDR3 sequence: CASSSALDRGGTDTQYF. The CDR3 coding sequence is TGTGCCAGCAGCTCTGCCCTTGACAGGGGGGGGACAGATACGCAGTATTTT.

This clone was recorded only once. J is TRBJ2-3 and V is TRBV5-1; tentatively, D is TRBD1 (6 bases). V was trimmed by 3 bases and J by 2 bases, leaving 16 bases between them. CDR1 and CDR2 (germline): SGHRS, YFSETQ. This CDR3 spans 16 amino acids. CDR3 nucleotide sequence: TGCGCCAGCAGCTCTTCAGGGGTCCCTTACACAGATACGCAGTATTTT. This encodes CASSSSGVPYTDTQYF.

The gene calls are TRBV20-1 and TRBJ1-5, with D maybe TRBD1 (5 bases). CDR3 length equals 11 residues. Trimming removed 5 bases from V and 4 bases from J, with 6 bases in between. The germline V gene encodes CDR1 DFQATT and CDR2 SNEGSKA (reference sequence). The CDR3 sequence: CSASGNQPQHF. In DNA, the CDR3 is TGCAGTGCTTCAGGGAATCAGCCCCAGCATTTT.

This sequence joins TRBV4-1 and TRBJ1-3, with D possibly being TRBD1 (5 bases). The length of the CDR3 is 20 residues. Germline lookup yields CDR1 MGHRA and CDR2 YSYEKL. Deletions cut 0 bases from V and 1 base from J, with 22 bases between. CDR3 sequence reads: CASSQEEGVGPGRSGNTIYF. The CDR3 DNA reads as TGCGCCAGCAGCCAAGAAGAAGGAGTCGGGCCAGGGAGGTCTGGAAACACCATATATTTT.

This clone was detected a few times. This chain uses TRBV11-2 with TRBJ2-7, with a tentative D call TRBD2 (7 bases). V gave up 10 bases and J gave up 4 bases, with 17 bases separating them. CDR1 is SGHAT, CDR2 FQNNGV, per germline. This CDR3 has 13 residues. CDR3 region: CATDQGGAYEQYF. The DNA for the CDR3 is TGTGCCACCGATCAAGGGGGGGCGTACGAGCAGTACTTC.

This clone is a singleton in its sample. The J gene is TRBJ2-1, the V gene TRBV6-2 or TRBV6-3; 7 bases align to TRBD2. V lost 2 bases, J lost 3 bases, and 4 bases stayed unmatched. Germline CDR1 MNHEY, CDR2 SVGEGT. CDR3 length equals 15 residues. The chain's CDR3 is CASSYRGTNYNEQFF. CDR3 bases: TGTGCCAGCAGTTACCGGGGGACTAACTACAATGAGCAGTTCTTC.

The chain combines TRBV9 with TRBJ1-2, with a weak D call TRBD1 (5 bases). The CDR3 is 16 amino acids. Germline CDR1 and CDR2: SGDLS and YYNGEE. The ends were cut back, 0 bases at V and 1 base at J, with 13 bases in the middle. CDR3 protein: CASSVGSGKRNYGYTF. CDR3 DNA sequence: TGTGCCAGCAGCGTAGGGTCAGGGAAGCGTAACTATGGCTACACCTTC.

J is TRBJ1-1 and V is TRBV19; tentative D call: TRBD1 (6 bases). There are 13 residues in the CDR3. V lost 7 bases and J lost 1, with 10 bases in between. Looked up from germline, CDR1 is LNHDA and CDR2 is SQIVND (reference sequence). DNA for the CDR3: TGTGCCAGTAAGGGGGGGCGGAACACTGAAGCTTTCTTT. This encodes CASKGGRNTEAFF.